This TCR beta chain derives from a study of blood T cell repertoires in COVID-19. Clones were sequenced by immunoSEQ multiplex PCR, and TCRdb holds only the in-frame ones, with some missing. Among 210,000 or so clones listed, 85% to 90% were seen once. CDR3 size: 15 residues. Germline CDR1 MNHEY, CDR2 SVGAGI. Trimming took 4 bases from V and 0 from J, leaving 12 bases between them. Seattle's cohort entered during active infection and was followed longitudinally. The receptor comes from a man under 40 with COVID-19, enrolled during active disease. The sample taken for sequencing was peripheral blood. J is TRBJ1-1 and V is TRBV6-5, with D possibly matching TRBD1 (5 bases). The CDR3 sequence: CASSLDRGLNTEAFF. As DNA, the CDR3 is TGTGCCAGCAGTTTAGACAGAGGACTGAACACTGAAGCTTTCTTT.